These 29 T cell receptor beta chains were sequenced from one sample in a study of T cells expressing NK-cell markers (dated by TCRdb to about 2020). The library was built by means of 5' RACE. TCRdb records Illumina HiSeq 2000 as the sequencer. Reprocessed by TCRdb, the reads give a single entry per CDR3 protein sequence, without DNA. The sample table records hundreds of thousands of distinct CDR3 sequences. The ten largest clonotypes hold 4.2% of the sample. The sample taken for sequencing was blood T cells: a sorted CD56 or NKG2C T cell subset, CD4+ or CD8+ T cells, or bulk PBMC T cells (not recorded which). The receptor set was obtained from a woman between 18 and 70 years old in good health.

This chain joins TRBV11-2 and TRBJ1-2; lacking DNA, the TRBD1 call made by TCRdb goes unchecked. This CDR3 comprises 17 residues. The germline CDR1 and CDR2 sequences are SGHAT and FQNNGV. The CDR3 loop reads CASSLDGLGTGVYGYTF.

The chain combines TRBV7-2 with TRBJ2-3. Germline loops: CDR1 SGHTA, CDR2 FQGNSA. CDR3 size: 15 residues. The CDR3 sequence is CASSLALLVSDTQYF.

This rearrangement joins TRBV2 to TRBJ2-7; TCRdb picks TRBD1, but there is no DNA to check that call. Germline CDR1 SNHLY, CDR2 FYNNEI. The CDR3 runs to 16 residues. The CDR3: CASPTRNRDGTYEQYF. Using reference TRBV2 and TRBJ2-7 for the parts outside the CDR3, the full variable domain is EPEVTQTPSHQVTQMGQEVILRCVPISNHLYFYWYRQILGQKVEFLVSFYNNEISEKSEIFDDQFSVERPDGSNFTLKIRSTKLEDSAMYFCASPTRNRDGTYEQYFGPGTRLTVT.

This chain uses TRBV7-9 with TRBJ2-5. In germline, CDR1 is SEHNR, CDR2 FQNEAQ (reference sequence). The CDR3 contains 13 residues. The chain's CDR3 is CASSLSLTETQYF.

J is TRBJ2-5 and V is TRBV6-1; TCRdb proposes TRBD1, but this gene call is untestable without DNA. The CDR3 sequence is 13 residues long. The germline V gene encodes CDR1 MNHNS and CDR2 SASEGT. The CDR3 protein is CASYRSPGETQYF.

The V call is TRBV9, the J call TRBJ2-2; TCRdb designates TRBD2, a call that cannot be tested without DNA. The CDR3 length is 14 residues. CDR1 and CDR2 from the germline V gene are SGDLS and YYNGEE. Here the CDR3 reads CASSAGRDTGELFF.

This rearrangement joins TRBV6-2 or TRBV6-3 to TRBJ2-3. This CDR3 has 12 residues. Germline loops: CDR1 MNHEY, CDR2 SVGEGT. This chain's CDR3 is CASSYSLDTQYF.

CDR3 sequence reads: CASSLMGVSNQPQHF. The chain recombines TRBV7-2 with TRBJ1-5. The CDR3 extends over 15 amino acids. Germline CDR1 is SGHTA and CDR2 is FQGNSA.

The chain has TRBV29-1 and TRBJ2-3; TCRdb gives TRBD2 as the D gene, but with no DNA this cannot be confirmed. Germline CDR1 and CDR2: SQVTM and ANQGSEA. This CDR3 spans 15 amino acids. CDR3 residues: CSVEVGREEPDTQYF.

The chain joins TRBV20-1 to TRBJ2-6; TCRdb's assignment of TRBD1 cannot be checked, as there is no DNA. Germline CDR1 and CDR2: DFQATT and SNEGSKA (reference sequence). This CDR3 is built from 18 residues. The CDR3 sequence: CSAREGGILSSGANVLTF.

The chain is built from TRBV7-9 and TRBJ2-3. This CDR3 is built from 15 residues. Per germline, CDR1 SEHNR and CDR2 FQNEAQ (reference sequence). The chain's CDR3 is CASSLASSSTDTQYF.

The CDR3 reads CSAQETTGRGYTF. The V and J genes are TRBV20-1 and TRBJ1-2; TCRdb reports TRBD1, a call that lacks DNA to check it against. The germline CDR1 and CDR2 sequences are DFQATT and SNEGSKA (reference sequence). This CDR3 spans 13 amino acids.

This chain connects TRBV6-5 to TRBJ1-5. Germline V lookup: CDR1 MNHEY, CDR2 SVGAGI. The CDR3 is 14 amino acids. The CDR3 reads CASSFQNTGGPQHF.

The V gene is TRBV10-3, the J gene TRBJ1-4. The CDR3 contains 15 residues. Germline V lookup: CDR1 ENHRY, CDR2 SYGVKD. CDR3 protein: CAISESQRPNEKLFF.

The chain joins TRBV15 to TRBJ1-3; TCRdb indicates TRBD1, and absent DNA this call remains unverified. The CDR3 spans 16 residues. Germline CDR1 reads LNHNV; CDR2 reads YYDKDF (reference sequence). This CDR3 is CATGGPGTEDGNTIYF.

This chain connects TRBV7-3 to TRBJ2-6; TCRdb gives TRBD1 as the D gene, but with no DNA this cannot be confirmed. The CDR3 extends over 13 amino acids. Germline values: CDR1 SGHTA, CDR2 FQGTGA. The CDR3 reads CATGRGGANVLTF.

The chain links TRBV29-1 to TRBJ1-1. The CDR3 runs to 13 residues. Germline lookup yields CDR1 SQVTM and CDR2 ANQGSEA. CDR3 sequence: CSVGRAGNTEAFF.

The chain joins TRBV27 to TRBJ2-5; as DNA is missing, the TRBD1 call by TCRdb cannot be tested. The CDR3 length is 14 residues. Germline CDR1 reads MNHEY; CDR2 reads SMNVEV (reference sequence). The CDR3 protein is CASQRSGGAETQYF.

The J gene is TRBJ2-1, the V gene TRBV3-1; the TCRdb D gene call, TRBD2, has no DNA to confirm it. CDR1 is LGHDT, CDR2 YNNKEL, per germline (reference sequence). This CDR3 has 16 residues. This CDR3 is CASSQGGSGGYNEQFF.

The CDR3 protein is CSARPGQLLQWTEAFF. The V gene is TRBV20-1, the J gene TRBJ1-1; TCRdb proposes TRBD1, but this gene call is untestable without DNA. This CDR3 is 16 amino acids long. CDR1 is DFQATT, CDR2 SNEGSKA, per germline (reference sequence).

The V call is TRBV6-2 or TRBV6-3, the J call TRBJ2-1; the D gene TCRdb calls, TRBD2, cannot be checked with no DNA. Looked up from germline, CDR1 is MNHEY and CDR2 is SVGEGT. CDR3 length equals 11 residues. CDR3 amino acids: CATATYNEQFF.

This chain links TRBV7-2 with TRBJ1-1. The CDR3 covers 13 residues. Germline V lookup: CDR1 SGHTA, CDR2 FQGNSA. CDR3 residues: CASSSGRHTEAFF.

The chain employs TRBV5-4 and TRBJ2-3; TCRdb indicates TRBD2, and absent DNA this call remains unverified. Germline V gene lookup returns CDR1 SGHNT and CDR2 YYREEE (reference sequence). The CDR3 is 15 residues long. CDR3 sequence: CASSYRSGRPDTQYF.

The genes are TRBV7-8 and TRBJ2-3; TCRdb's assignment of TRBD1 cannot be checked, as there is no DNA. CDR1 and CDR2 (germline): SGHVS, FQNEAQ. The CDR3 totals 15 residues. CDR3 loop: CASSFRQGAADTQYF.

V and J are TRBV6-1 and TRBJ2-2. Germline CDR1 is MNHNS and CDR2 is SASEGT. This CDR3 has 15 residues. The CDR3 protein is CASGVSIWNTGELFF.

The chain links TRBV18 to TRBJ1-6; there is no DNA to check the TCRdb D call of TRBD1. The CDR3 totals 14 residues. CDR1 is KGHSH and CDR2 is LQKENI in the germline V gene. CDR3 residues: CASGQGPGNSPLHF.

The CDR3 region is CASSSDSVGELFF. V is TRBV6-4 and J is TRBJ2-2. Germline assignment: CDR1 MRHNA and CDR2 SNTAGT. The CDR3 loop spans 13 amino acids.

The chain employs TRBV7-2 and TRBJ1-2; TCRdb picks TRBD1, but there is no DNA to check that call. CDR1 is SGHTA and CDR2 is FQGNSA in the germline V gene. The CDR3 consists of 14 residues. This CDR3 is CASSMGQGVYGYTF. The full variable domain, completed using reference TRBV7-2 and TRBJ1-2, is GAGVSQSPSNKVTEKGKDVELRCDPISGHTALYWYRQSLGQGLEFLIYFQGNSAPDKSGLPSDRFSAERTGGSVSTLTIQRTQQEDSAVYLCASSMGQGVYGYTFGSGTRLTVV.

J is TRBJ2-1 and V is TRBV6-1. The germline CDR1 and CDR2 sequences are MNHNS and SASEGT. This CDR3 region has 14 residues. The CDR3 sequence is CASREISSYNEQFF.